This record covers a single T cell receptor (beta chain). With autoimmune disease history or systemic immunosuppression, patients were excluded. These data belong to a study of OX40 agonist ivuxolimab in advanced cancers. As for the study in general: Those treated in dose escalation had hepatocellular carcinoma, melanoma, renal cell cancer or head and neck cancer. Three patients got partial responses; one had hepatocellular carcinoma and two had cutaneous melanoma.

Assay: immunoSEQ multiplex PCR; the TCRdb copy retains only in-frame clones and omits some. Here the sample spans some 96,000 clones, roughly 90% being singletons. This CDR3 is built from 14 residues. V lost 5 bases, J lost 6 bases, and 17 bases lay in between. CDR1 is LNHDA and CDR2 is SQIVND in the germline V gene (reference sequence). Specimen: CD4+ or CD8+ T cells sorted from blood, collected in a trial of the OX40 agonist ivuxolimab. The TCR sequence derives from an adult with an advanced solid tumor such as melanoma, head and neck, liver or kidney cancer. The V call is TRBV19, the J call TRBJ2-7; D possibly corresponds to TRBD1 (6 bases). In DNA, the CDR3 is TGTGCCAGTAGTGGATACCGGGACAACACCGAGCAGTACTTC. This gives the protein CASSGYRDNTEQYF.